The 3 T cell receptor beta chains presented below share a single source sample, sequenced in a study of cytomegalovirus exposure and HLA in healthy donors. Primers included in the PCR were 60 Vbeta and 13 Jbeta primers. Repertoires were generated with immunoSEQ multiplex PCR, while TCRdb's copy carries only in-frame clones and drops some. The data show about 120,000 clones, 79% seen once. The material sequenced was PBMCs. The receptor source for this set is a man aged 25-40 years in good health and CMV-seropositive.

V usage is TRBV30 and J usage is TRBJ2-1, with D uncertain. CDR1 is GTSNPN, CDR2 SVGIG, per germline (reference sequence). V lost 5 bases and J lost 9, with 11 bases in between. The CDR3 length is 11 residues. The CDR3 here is CAWSFSGEQFF. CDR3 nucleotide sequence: TGTGCCTGGTCCTTCTCAGGTGAGCAGTTCTTC.

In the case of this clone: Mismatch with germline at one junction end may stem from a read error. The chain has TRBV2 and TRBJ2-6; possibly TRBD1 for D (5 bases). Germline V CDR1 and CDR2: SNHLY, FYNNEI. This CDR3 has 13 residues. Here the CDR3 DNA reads TGTGCCAGCACCCAGTCTGGGGCCAACGGCCTGACTTTC. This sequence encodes CASTQSGANGLTF.

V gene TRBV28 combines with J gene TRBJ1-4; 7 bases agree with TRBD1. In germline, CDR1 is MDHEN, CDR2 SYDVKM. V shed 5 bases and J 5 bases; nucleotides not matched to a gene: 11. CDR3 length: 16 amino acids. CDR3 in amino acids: CASSRTGHTTNEKLFF. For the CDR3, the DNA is TGTGCCAGCAGTAGGACAGGCCATACGACCAATGAAAAACTGTTTTTT.